The rows below give T cell receptor beta chains drawn from one sample of a study of vaccination and CD4 T cells after COVID-19. For these receptors, no antigen is known. In TCRdb, the PCR reads were re-called with MiXCR into one record per CDR3 protein. The sample includes roughly 20,000 distinct CDR3 sequences, 43% seen only once; the top ten take roughly 2.9%. Sequenced material: CD4+ T cells from blood, cultured in vitro, taken after SARS-CoV-2 vaccination. The receptors shown here come from a human donor who had recovered from COVID-19. Both conserved end residues are part of each CDR3. The order of the fields is J gene, V gene, D gene, clone size, CDR3 DNA, CDR3 protein. The D gene is left open where the match is weak. Part of the rows lack a size; the others show once, few, many or a class for expanded clones.

J: TRBJ1-1; V: TRBV9; D: .; size: .; DNA: TGTGCCAGCAGCTTCACCGGGCAGACGAACACTGAAGCTTTCTTT; CDR3: CASSFTGQTNTEAFF
J: TRBJ2-1; V: TRBV7-6; D: TRBD1; size: .; DNA: TGTGCCAGCAGCTTAGACCCGACAGGGGTCAATGAGCAGTTCTTC; CDR3: CASSLDPTGVNEQFF
J: TRBJ1-1; V: TRBV27; D: .; size: .; DNA: TGTGCCAGCAGTATCCTTAACAGGGTCGGAACTGAAGCTTTCTTT; CDR3: CASSILNRVGTEAFF
J: TRBJ2-5; V: TRBV7-2; D: .; size: .; DNA: TGTGCCAGCAGCTTAGTGCGCGAGACCCAGTACTTC; CDR3: CASSLVRETQYF
J: TRBJ1-1; V: TRBV6-1; D: TRBD1; size: few; DNA: TGTGCCAGCAACAGGGGCGCTGAAGCTTTCTTT; CDR3: CASNRGAEAFF
J: TRBJ1-2; V: TRBV19; D: .; size: .; DNA: TGTGCCAGTAGTATCGGGGGGAGCGGCTACACCTTC; CDR3: CASSIGGSGYTF
J: TRBJ2-2; V: TRBV6-1; D: TRBD2; size: .; DNA: TGTGCCAGCAGTGGACTAGCGGGAACCGGGGAGCTGTTTTTT; CDR3: CASSGLAGTGELFF
J: TRBJ2-1; V: TRBV28; D: .; size: few; DNA: TGTGCCAGCAGTTTACCGGGAGAGCAGTTCTTC; CDR3: CASSLPGEQFF
J: TRBJ1-5; V: TRBV20-1; D: TRBD1; size: few; DNA: TGCAGTGCAACCGGGACAGGGATTAATCAGCCCCAGCATTTT; CDR3: CSATGTGINQPQHF
J: TRBJ1-2; V: TRBV5-1; D: .; size: .; DNA: TGCGCCAGCAGCTTGGAAATCGGGGGGCGCGTCTATGGCTACACCTTC; CDR3: CASSLEIGGRVYGYTF
J: TRBJ1-1; V: TRBV27; D: .; size: .; DNA: TGTGCCAGCATGCAATCGCACGGCCAGCCGAACACTGAAGCTTTCTTT; CDR3: CASMQSHGQPNTEAFF
J: TRBJ2-7; V: TRBV20-1; D: .; size: few; DNA: TGCAGTGCTAGAGATCAGGCGACCTCCTACGAGCAGTACTTC; CDR3: CSARDQATSYEQYF
J: TRBJ2-3; V: TRBV24-1; D: .; size: .; DNA: TGTGCCACCAGTGACAGGACTTCGGCGGATACGCAGTATTTT; CDR3: CATSDRTSADTQYF
J: TRBJ1-2; V: TRBV7-3; D: .; size: few; DNA: TGTGCCAGCAGCTTAAGCCGGGGGCCTAACTATGGCTACACCTTC; CDR3: CASSLSRGPNYGYTF
J: TRBJ2-7; V: TRBV15; D: .; size: few; DNA: TGTGCCACCAGCAGAGATCCCACTAGCTACGAGCAGTACTTC; CDR3: CATSRDPTSYEQYF
J: TRBJ2-1; V: TRBV10-3; D: .; size: .; DNA: TGTGCCATCAGTGAGTCGGAGGTAGGTGAGCAGTTCTTC; CDR3: CAISESEVGEQFF
J: TRBJ1-2; V: TRBV15; D: .; size: few; DNA: TGTGCCACCAGCGGAGGCGGTGGAGAAGGCTACACCTTC; CDR3: CATSGGGGEGYTF
J: TRBJ1-2; V: TRBV4-2; D: .; size: .; DNA: TGTGCCAGCAGCCAGGAAAGGTCGGCCGGCTACACCTTC; CDR3: CASSQERSAGYTF
J: TRBJ1-5; V: TRBV7-2; D: TRBD1; size: few; DNA: TGTGCCAGCAGCGACAGGGGAGGATCGATTCCGCCCCAGCATTTT; CDR3: CASSDRGGSIPPQHF
J: TRBJ2-5; V: TRBV20-1; D: .; size: .; DNA: TGCAGTGCTAGGCGGGAACAAGAGACCCAGTACTTC; CDR3: CSARREQETQYF
J: TRBJ2-1; V: TRBV19; D: TRBD2; size: .; DNA: TGTGCCAGTAGTACCCTACGGGGGGTCAACTACAATGAGCAGTTCTTC; CDR3: CASSTLRGVNYNEQFF
J: TRBJ1-3; V: TRBV7-2; D: .; size: .; DNA: TGTGCCAGCAGGACAGGAGGGTCTGGAAACACCATATATTTT; CDR3: CASRTGGSGNTIYF
J: TRBJ2-2; V: TRBV20-1; D: TRBD1; size: few; DNA: TGCAGTGCTAGTCCGGACAGGGGGAACACCGGGGAGCTGTTTTTT; CDR3: CSASPDRGNTGELFF
J: TRBJ2-7; V: TRBV28; D: .; size: .; DNA: TGTGCCAGCACCTCAAGGGGTCGCGAGCAGTACTTC; CDR3: CASTSRGREQYF
J: TRBJ2-7; V: TRBV7-3; D: .; size: .; DNA: TGTGCCAGCAGCTTAGGAAGCCAGGGGCAGCAGTACTTC; CDR3: CASSLGSQGQQYF
J: TRBJ2-5; V: TRBV7-2; D: TRBD2; size: few; DNA: TGTGCCAGCAGCTTAGTGGGGACTAGCGGGACAGAGACCCAGTACTTC; CDR3: CASSLVGTSGTETQYF
J: TRBJ2-5; V: TRBV11-3; D: .; size: few; DNA: TGTGCCAGCAGCGTCCTCTTGGGAGAGACCCAGTACTTC; CDR3: CASSVLLGETQYF
J: TRBJ2-7; V: TRBV19; D: .; size: .; DNA: TGTGCCAGTAGTTCTTACAGGGAGTTCGCCGCCTACGAGCAGTACTTC; CDR3: CASSSYREFAAYEQYF
J: TRBJ1-6; V: TRBV25-1; D: .; size: .; DNA: TGTGCCAGCAGTGAGCTTAATTCACCCCTCCACTTT; CDR3: CASSELNSPLHF
J: TRBJ2-7; V: TRBV7-2; D: .; size: .; DNA: TGTGCCAGCAGCTTGGGGGCGGACACCAAGAGAGAGCAGTACTTC; CDR3: CASSLGADTKREQYF
J: TRBJ2-2; V: TRBV7-2; D: .; size: .; DNA: TGTGCCAGCAGCCTCCTGGGGAACACCGGGGAGCTGTTTTTT; CDR3: CASSLLGNTGELFF
J: TRBJ2-5; V: TRBV7-2; D: .; size: .; DNA: TGTGCCAGCAGCTTGAAAGGGAGTCCGGAGACCCAGTACTTC; CDR3: CASSLKGSPETQYF
J: TRBJ2-1; V: TRBV6-1; D: TRBD2; size: .; DNA: TGTGCCAGCAGTGGCAGGTGGGGCGGGGGGGCCGGCAATGAGCAGTTCTTC; CDR3: CASSGRWGGGAGNEQFF
J: TRBJ2-3; V: TRBV7-3; D: TRBD1; size: .; DNA: TGTGCCAGCAGCGATCAGGGGGCAGATACGCAGTATTTT; CDR3: CASSDQGADTQYF
J: TRBJ1-2; V: TRBV28; D: .; size: .; DNA: TGTGCCAGCGCAACCCCAGGGGAAAGGCCCTACACCTTC; CDR3: CASATPGERPYTF
J: TRBJ1-2; V: TRBV6-5; D: .; size: few; DNA: TGTGCCAGCAGTTACTCGCTCTCCGGGTACTTTCGCGGCTACACCTTC; CDR3: CASSYSLSGYFRGYTF
J: TRBJ1-2; V: TRBV4-1; D: .; size: .; DNA: TGCGCCAGCAGCCAAGACAGATATTATGGCTACACCTTC; CDR3: CASSQDRYYGYTF
J: TRBJ2-7; V: TRBV29-1; D: .; size: .; DNA: TGCAGCGTTAATCAGGGGGGCGTCGGCGAGCAGTACTTC; CDR3: CSVNQGGVGEQYF
J: TRBJ1-2; V: TRBV6-1; D: .; size: .; DNA: TGTGCCACCATGGGACGGCTCTATGGCTACACCTTC; CDR3: CATMGRLYGYTF
J: TRBJ1-6; V: TRBV2; D: TRBD1; size: few; DNA: TGTGCCAGCAGGGGGACAGAGGATAATTCACCCCTCCACTTT; CDR3: CASRGTEDNSPLHF
J: TRBJ2-7; V: TRBV6-2/TRBV6-3; D: .; size: once; DNA: TGTGCCAGCAGTTGGGGTGACAGTGCTGTTGGCGAGCAGTACTTC; CDR3: CASSWGDSAVGEQYF
J: TRBJ1-1; V: TRBV7-3; D: .; size: few; DNA: TGTGCCAGCAGCACATCAGGGGTCACTGAAGCTTTCTTT; CDR3: CASSTSGVTEAFF
J: TRBJ1-1; V: TRBV7-2; D: .; size: few; DNA: TGTGCCAGCAGCTTAGGAGGGGGGCTGGCCAACACTGAAGCTTTCTTT; CDR3: CASSLGGGLANTEAFF
J: TRBJ1-2; V: TRBV2; D: .; size: few; DNA: TGTGCCAGCAGGGACGCAGCCTCACCCTATGGCTACACCTTC; CDR3: CASRDAASPYGYTF
J: TRBJ2-2; V: TRBV11-3; D: .; size: few; DNA: TGTGCCAGCACCGGACTTGTTGACGGGGAGCTGTTTTTT; CDR3: CASTGLVDGELFF
J: TRBJ1-6; V: TRBV20-1; D: TRBD1; size: few; DNA: TGCAGTGCTAGAGATCTAACAGGGGGCGTAAATTCACCCCTCCACTTT; CDR3: CSARDLTGGVNSPLHF
J: TRBJ1-3; V: TRBV11-3; D: .; size: .; DNA: TGTGCCAGCAGCTTAAGTCCCAGGGAAAACACCATATATTTT; CDR3: CASSLSPRENTIYF
J: TRBJ2-1; V: TRBV20-1; D: .; size: .; DNA: TGCAGTGCTAGAGATCCGGGAAACCCCTCCAATGAGCAGTTCTTC; CDR3: CSARDPGNPSNEQFF
J: TRBJ2-7; V: TRBV19; D: .; size: few; DNA: TGTGCCAGTAGTATCGGATTGGGGCGGGGCGCCTACGAGCAGTACTTC; CDR3: CASSIGLGRGAYEQYF
J: TRBJ2-7; V: TRBV27; D: TRBD1; size: .; DNA: TGTGCCAGCAGTCCCGGACAGGGCAGGACCTACGAGCAGTACTTC; CDR3: CASSPGQGRTYEQYF
J: TRBJ2-5; V: TRBV20-1; D: TRBD1; size: .; DNA: TGCAGTGCCCTTTCCTGGGACAGTCAAGAGACCCAGTACTTC; CDR3: CSALSWDSQETQYF
J: TRBJ1-1; V: TRBV28; D: .; size: few; DNA: TGTGCCAGCAGTTTGGAGAGGGGACAAGCTTTCTTT; CDR3: CASSLERGQAFF